Below are 20 T cell receptor beta chains sequenced from a single sample in a study of identical twins. TCRdb reprocessed the 5' RACE reads via MiXCR and lists one record per CDR3 protein. The sample yields around 370,000 distinct CDR3 sequences, roughly 10% seen once. Sequencing input: naive T cells sorted from blood. These receptors came from a woman aged 45-60 years in good health.

The chain carries TRBV5-1 and TRBJ2-2; TRBD2 aligns across 9 bases. V lost 2 bases, J lost 1 base, and 3 bases stayed unmatched. Germline V gene sequence: CDR1 SGHRS, CDR2 YFSETQ. This CDR3 spans 16 amino acids. The CDR3 nucleotides are TGCGCCAGCAGCTTTGCTAGCGGGATGAACACCGGGGAGCTGTTTTTT. Translating it yields CASSFASGMNTGELFF.

This clonotype was found many times. This chain uses TRBV6-5 with TRBJ1-2, with D possibly being TRBD1 (5 bases). Germline V gene sequence: CDR1 MNHEY, CDR2 SVGAGI. Deletions cut 4 bases from V and 4 bases from J, with 7 bases between. This CDR3 is 12 amino acids long. Written as DNA, the CDR3 is TGTGCCAGCAGTTCCGGGGCCTATGGCTACACCTTC. Its protein is CASSSGAYGYTF.

This clonotype was detected ten times or more. The genes are TRBV14 and TRBJ1-1; unclear D gene. V shed 3 bases and J shed 1 base, with 3 bases lying between them. The length of the CDR3 is 12 residues. CDR1 and CDR2 (germline): SGHDN, FVKESK. CDR3 in DNA: TGTGCCAGCAGCCAGGGGAACACTGAAGCTTTCTTT. Its translation: CASSQGNTEAFF.

The chain joins TRBV6-1 to TRBJ2-4; D is unresolved. The CDR3 totals 13 residues. Trimming cost V 2 bases and J 8 bases, with 10 bases left between them. CDR1 is MNHNS, CDR2 SASEGT, per germline. CDR3: CASSELGGDIQYF. The DNA for the CDR3 is TGTGCCAGCAGTGAATTGGGTGGGGACATTCAGTACTTC.

This clonotype appeared a few times. The chain uses TRBV12-3 or TRBV12-4 and TRBJ2-3, with a tentative D call TRBD2 (6 bases). The CDR3 is made up of 16 amino acids. V gave up 3 bases and J gave up 0 bases, with 13 bases separating them. This CDR3 is CASSFYRSGSTDTQYF. CDR3 coding DNA: TGTGCCAGCAGTTTTTACCGGAGCGGGAGCACAGATACGCAGTATTTT.

The chain couples TRBV5-1 to TRBJ2-2; 7 bases line up with TRBD1. Germline V gene sequence: CDR1 SGHRS, CDR2 YFSETQ. The V and J ends lost 1 base and 6 bases, in that order; junction bases with no gene match: 12. The CDR3 sequence is 17 residues long. CDR3 region: CASSLLWGRQGAGELFF. CDR3 DNA sequence: TGCGCCAGCAGCTTGTTGTGGGGACGTCAGGGGGCCGGGGAGCTGTTTTTT.

The gene calls are TRBV7-2 and TRBJ2-4; 8 positions agree with TRBD2. The CDR3 spans 17 residues. After removal of 0 bases from V and 0 bases from J, the junction contained 4 bases not matched to a gene. CDR1 and CDR2 (germline): SGHTA, FQGNSA. The DNA of the CDR3 is TGTGCCAGCAGCTTAGCTGTAGCGGGAAGAGCCAAAAACATTCAGTACTTC. As protein: CASSLAVAGRAKNIQYF. Full variable domain (outside the CDR3, taken from reference TRBV7-2 and TRBJ2-4): GAGVSQSPSNKVTEKGKDVELRCDPISGHTALYWYRQSLGQGLEFLIYFQGNSAPDKSGLPSDRFSAERTGGSVSTLTIQRTQQEDSAVYLCASSLAVAGRAKNIQYFGAGTRLSVL.

The chain uses TRBV2 and TRBJ2-3; D may be TRBD2 (5 bases). The CDR3 is 13 amino acids. The V end was cut by 8 bases, the J end by 6 bases, with 15 bases between. The V gene's germline CDR1 is SNHLY and CDR2 FYNNEI. The CDR3 protein is CASSSGEEDTQYF. CDR3 nucleotide sequence: TGTGCCAGCTCCAGCGGTGAGGAGGATACGCAGTATTTT.

The sample holds a few counts of this clonotype. The chain carries TRBV10-2 and TRBJ2-1; tentatively, D is TRBD2 (7 bases). Trimming stripped 3 bases from V and 15 bases from J, with 15 bases between. The CDR3 spans 12 residues. In germline, CDR1 is WSHSY, CDR2 SAAADI. The DNA of the CDR3 is TGCGCCAGCAGTGATCTACAGGGAGGGCCGTTCTTC. This translates into CASSDLQGGPFF.

This chain connects TRBV5-1 to TRBJ2-2; TRBD2 is a possible D gene (5 bases). The V gene's germline CDR1 is SGHRS and CDR2 YFSETQ. The CDR3 extends over 15 amino acids. Deletions cut 1 base from V and 7 bases from J, with 14 bases between. Here the CDR3 DNA reads TGCGCCAGCAGCTTGTCAGTTGGAGGAAGCGGGGAGCTGTTTTTT. It codes for CASSLSVGGSGELFF.

The chain carries TRBV5-1 and TRBJ2-1; maybe TRBD2 (5 bases). Germline V gene sequence: CDR1 SGHRS, CDR2 YFSETQ. Trimming removed 4 bases at V and 0 bases at J, with 14 bases between. CDR3 size: 16 residues. CDR3 nucleotide sequence: TGCGCCAGCAGCAGCGGACGCGTTAGCTCCTACAATGAGCAGTTCTTC. Translation: CASSSGRVSSYNEQFF.

This clonotype appeared many times. The chain carries TRBV27 and TRBJ2-2; weak D call: TRBD1 (6 bases). Germline V CDR1 and CDR2: MNHEY, SMNVEV (reference sequence). The CDR3 is 17 residues long. Deletions cut 0 bases from V and 6 bases from J, with 17 bases between. The CDR3 DNA is TGTGCCAGCAGTTTATCGTGGGCAGGGGATGGGGCCGGGGAGCTGTTTTTT. Residues: CASSLSWAGDGAGELFF.

The rearrangement uses TRBV7-9 and TRBJ2-1; a weak D match, TRBD1 (6 bases). Germline CDR1 SEHNR, CDR2 FQNEAQ (reference sequence). This CDR3 comprises 20 residues. V gave up 1 base and J gave up 0 bases, with 22 bases separating them. CDR3 in amino acids: CASSLVGRTVNNLSYNEQFF. The CDR3 DNA follows: TGTGCCAGCAGCTTAGTGGGAAGGACAGTAAACAATCTCTCCTACAATGAGCAGTTCTTC. The full variable domain, its missing parts supplied by reference TRBV7-9 and TRBJ2-1, is DTGVSQNPRHKITKRGQNVTFRCDPISEHNRLYWYRQTLGQGPEFLTYFQNEAQLEKSRLLSDRFSAERPKGSFSTLEIQRTEQGDSAMYLCASSLVGRTVNNLSYNEQFFGPGTRLTVL.

In this sample, this clonotype turned up a few times. This CDR3 reads CASSWDRSGHNEQFF. The CDR3 nucleotides read TGCGCCAGCAGCTGGGACAGGTCGGGGCACAATGAGCAGTTCTTC. The chain uses TRBV5-1 and TRBJ2-1; 8 bases fit TRBD1. The CDR3 sequence is 15 residues long. The J segment lost 5 bases and the V segment lost 3 bases, leaving 7 bases of the junction unmatched. Germline CDR1 and CDR2: SGHRS and YFSETQ.

This clonotype was recorded at least ten times. V and J are TRBV5-1 and TRBJ2-5; no reliable D call. V lost 0 bases to trimming and J lost 3 bases, with 3 bases between them. The CDR3 is 12 amino acids. Germline CDR1 SGHRS, CDR2 YFSETQ. This chain's CDR3 is CASSLGKETQYF. The CDR3 DNA sequence: TGCGCCAGCAGCTTGGGAAAAGAGACCCAGTACTTC.

This clonotype was seen a handful of times. The chain is built from TRBV5-6 and TRBJ2-6; the match to TRBD2 covers 9 bases. The V gene end was trimmed by 5 bases and the J gene end by 4 bases; junction bases not matched to a gene: 13. CDR3 size: 18 residues. The V gene's germline CDR1 is SGHDT and CDR2 YYEEEE. In nucleotides, the CDR3 is TGTGCCAGCAGTCGGGACGGTCTAGCGGGACGAGGGGCCAACGTCCTGACTTTC. Its protein product is CASSRDGLAGRGANVLTF.

This clonotype occurred many times. CDR3 coding DNA: TGTGCCAGCAGGGCGAACACCGGGGAGCTGTTTTTT. It is translated as CASRANTGELFF. The gene calls are TRBV7-9 and TRBJ2-2, with D unclear. CDR1 SEHNR and CDR2 FQNEAQ come from the germline V gene (reference sequence). Trimming pared 6 bases from V and 0 bases from J, leaving 2 bases between. CDR3 size: 12 residues.

This clonotype was counted at least ten times. The chain uses TRBV12-3 or TRBV12-4 and TRBJ2-2; 9 nucleotides match TRBD2. The V and J ends lost 6 bases and 4 bases, in that order; junction bases with no gene match: 6. The CDR3 is made up of 15 amino acids. The CDR3 is CASRNSGRSTGELFF. As DNA, the CDR3 is TGTGCCAGCAGGAATAGCGGGAGAAGCACCGGGGAGCTGTTTTTT.

This clonotype was counted many times. The gene calls are TRBV12-3 or TRBV12-4 and TRBJ1-4; D not certain. This CDR3 comprises 15 residues. Trimming removed 5 bases from V and 6 bases from J, with 16 bases in between. Written as DNA, the CDR3 is TGTGCCAGCAGTCCGTCCGCTGGGAGGGATGAAAAACTGTTTTTT. As protein: CASSPSAGRDEKLFF.

This clonotype was observed a few times. This chain uses TRBV3-1 with TRBJ2-3, with D perhaps TRBD2 (6 bases). Trimming took 1 base from V and 13 from J, leaving 18 bases between them. CDR1 and CDR2 (germline): LGHDT, YNNKEL (reference sequence). The CDR3 is 14 residues long. CDR3: CASSQGPPGGMEYF. The DNA for the CDR3 is TGTGCCAGCAGCCAAGGCCCCCCAGGCGGGATGGAGTATTTT.